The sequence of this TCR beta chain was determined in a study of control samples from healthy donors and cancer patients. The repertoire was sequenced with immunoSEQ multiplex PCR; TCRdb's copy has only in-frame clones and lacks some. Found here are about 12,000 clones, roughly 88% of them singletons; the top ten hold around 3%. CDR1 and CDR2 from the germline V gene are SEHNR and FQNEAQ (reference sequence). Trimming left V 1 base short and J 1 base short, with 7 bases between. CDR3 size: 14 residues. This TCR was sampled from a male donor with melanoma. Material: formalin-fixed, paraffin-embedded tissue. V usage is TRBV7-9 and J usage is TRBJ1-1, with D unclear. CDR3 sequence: CASSLVVRNTEAFF. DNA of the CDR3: TGTGCCAGCAGCTTAGTGGTCAGGAACACTGAAGCTTTCTTT.